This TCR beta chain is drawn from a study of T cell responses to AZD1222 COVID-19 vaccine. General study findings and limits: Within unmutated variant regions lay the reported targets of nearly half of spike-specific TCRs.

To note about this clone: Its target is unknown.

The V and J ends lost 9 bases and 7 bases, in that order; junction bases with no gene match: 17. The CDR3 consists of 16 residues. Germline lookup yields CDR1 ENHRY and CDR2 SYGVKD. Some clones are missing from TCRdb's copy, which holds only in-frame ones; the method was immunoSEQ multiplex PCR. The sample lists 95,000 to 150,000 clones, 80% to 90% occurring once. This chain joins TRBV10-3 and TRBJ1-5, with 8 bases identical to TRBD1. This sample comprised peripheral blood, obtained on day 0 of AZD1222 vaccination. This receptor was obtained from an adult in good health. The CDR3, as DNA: TGTGCCATAGGGGCCACCGGGACAGGTCCGCAACAGCCCCAGCATTTT. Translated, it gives CAIGATGTGPQQPQHF.